Listed here is a single TCR beta chain. The antigen is undetermined. The CDR3 spans 14 residues. Germline assignment: CDR1 MNHEY and CDR2 SMNVEV (reference sequence). V was clipped by 2 bases and J by 4 bases, with 8 bases between them. The sample comes from a study of shared clonotypes between healthy human individuals. Replicate sorted-subset PCRs were loaded with around 200 ng DNA, approximately 31,000 T cell genomes. Method: immunoSEQ multiplex PCR; TCRdb's copy keeps in-frame clones and lacks some. The data show around 1.5 million clones, with 98% seen just once and 0.4% to 0.55% held by the top ten. Study-level results: Clonotypes shared by all four donors outscored non-shared clonotypes in generation probability. Donors were few, which limited the genetic and exposure-history diversity represented.

The TCR was taken from a man aged 25 to 45 in good health. The sequencing sample was made of naive CD4+ T cells sorted from blood. Subset indicated: CD45RA+ positively selected. The chain employs TRBV27 and TRBJ2-2, with D unresolved. CDR3 sequence: CASSLRQATGELFF. In DNA, the CDR3 is TGTGCCAGCAGTTTAAGGCAGGCCACCGGGGAGCTGTTTTTT.